This T cell receptor (beta chain) was captured in a study of PD-L1 blockade in urothelial cancer. For the study at large: Beginning in about 2014, patients received atezolizumab, given as 1,200 mg intravenously every 3 weeks. About 90% of the roughly 30 patients were men with bladder-origin urothelial cancer.

The protocol was immunoSEQ multiplex PCR, while the TCRdb copy is restricted to in-frame clones and leaves out a portion. The data contain more than 30,000 clones, approximately 87% of them seen just once; the ten biggest clones take up more than 3%. Enrolled patients showed locally advanced or metastatic urothelial carcinoma. The CDR3 spans 14 residues. J gave up 4 bases and V 3 bases, and 2 bases lay outside the gene matches. The V gene's germline CDR1 is SGHTA and CDR2 FQGNSA. This sequence was found in a man aged 45-60 years with urothelial cancer. The chain has TRBV7-2 and TRBJ2-5; 10 bases agree with TRBD1. Sequences were derived from PBMCs, sampled around atezolizumab (anti-PD-L1) treatment. The CDR3 protein is CASSFDRGRETQYF. The CDR3 bases are TGTGCCAGCAGCTTTGACAGGGGGCGAGAGACCCAGTACTTC.